This T cell receptor (beta chain) was sequenced for a study of T-cell reconstitution after alpha-beta-depleted transplantation in children. This clonotype was detected ten times or more. Per the germline V gene, CDR1 is MNHEY and CDR2 is SVGAGI. The CDR3 runs to 15 residues. J was trimmed by 1 base and V by 5 bases; bases with no gene match: 8. Unique molecular identifiers were incorporated during preparation of the TCRbeta library. TCRdb reprocessed the PCR reads via MiXCR and lists one record per CDR3 protein. The table lists fewer than 120,000 distinct CDR3 sequences, approximately 10% of them singletons.

The receptor was derived from a human donor who donated a stem cell graft to a child with acute lymphoblastic leukemia. The rearrangement links TRBV6-5 to TRBJ2-7, with 7 bases fitting TRBD1. The material sequenced was PBMCs from the stem cell graft donor, taken from the stem cell graft. CDR3 nucleotides: TGTGCCAGCAGTCGTCGGACAGGAGTATCCTACGAGCAGTACTTC. As protein: CASSRRTGVSYEQYF.